The TCR beta chain described here comes from a study of T cells in Graves' hyperthyroidism and ophthalmopathy (dated by TCRdb to the late 2010s). With respect to the entire study: Peripheral blood samples were taken at initial diagnosis, before any treatment was given. TCR V-J signatures able to tell the groups apart were searched for in a discovery cohort of around 95 patients, of whom around 43 had Graves' ophthalmopathy and around 58 had stable Graves' hyperthyroidism. Prospective prediction of ophthalmopathy was tested in an independent validation cohort consisting of 18 to 20 hyperthyroidism patients and over 15 patients who later progressed to ophthalmopathy. The 90 or so discovery patients were randomly split 7:3 into training and test sets. Thyroid tissue and blood T-cell repertoires from about six Graves' hyperthyroidism patients were also compared in the study. After blood sampling, hyperthyroidism patients were treated with methimazole at a starting dose of 30 mg daily, and ophthalmopathy patients were treated with high-dose intravenous methylprednisolone. According to the paper, TCR Vbeta CDR3 sequencing was carried out on 135 peripheral blood samples, which came from more than 40 ophthalmopathy, about 75 hyperthyroidism and about 17 progressor patients. General findings and caveats noted by the study authors: Most expanded thyroid clonotypes (frequency above 0.001) were also detected in blood, suggesting blood repertoires may reflect thyroid immune responses. In validation, the model predicted progression to ophthalmopathy a median of 6.5 months before onset, with over 60% sensitivity and roughly 73% specificity. A model built on a 13 V-J signature distinguished ophthalmopathy from stable hyperthyroidism, reaching roughly 88% sensitivity and around 81% specificity in cross-validation and 80%/75% in testing. Sample size was not statistically predetermined, and investigators were not blinded to group allocation.

Stable Graves' hyperthyroidism was defined as no progression to ophthalmopathy during 18 months of follow-up. Hyperthyroidism patients were newly diagnosed, had a disease duration of under 2 months, and were aged 18 to 65 years. Exclusion was applied to patients with uncontrolled infections, other autoimmune diseases, pregnancy or lactation. Diagnoses were based on clinical symptoms, serum thyroxine and TRAb, thyroid ultrasound and orbital computed tomography. PBMCs were separated from roughly 9.6 ml of fresh peripheral blood using Ficoll-Paque density gradient centrifugation. Trizol reagent was used to extract total RNA, and RNA quality was then checked on an Agilent 2100 Bioanalyzer. The table lists this clonotype with many counts. The target of this receptor is not known. It has no much larger one-base neighbor in the sample; base qualities were not kept. The CDR3 contains 15 residues, cysteine and phenylalanine counted. The entry retains the CDR3 DNA only, 45 bases that are in frame from base 1. At the junction V is shortened by 5 bases and J by 5 bases; bases outside the gene matches: 9. CDR1 SNHLY and CDR2 FYNNEI are derived from the germline V gene.

TCR beta CDR3 regions were amplified from RNA transcripts. The TCR CDR3 was subjected to a first round of RT-PCR using the HTBI primer set and the Qiagen OneStep RT-PCR kit. A second multiplex PCR round built the libraries, followed by size selection and purification. Sequencing of the libraries was done on an Illumina HiSeq2000 using paired-end 100 bp reads. Processing in the source paper ran as follows. SOAPnuke was used to process the raw data, removing reads that contained adapters or uncalled bases, had a mean Phred below 15, or lacked an exact match to the constant primer or identifier. High-quality paired reads were merged using COPE v1.2.5, and each unique nucleotide sequence was defined as a clonotype. Clonotypes were aligned to IMGT TRBV, TRBD and TRBJ reference segments using MiTCR v1.1. The analysis included only V-J combinations with a frequency above 0.0001, which together covered approximately 99% of the repertoires. The TCS score was defined as the ratio of F50 (clonal expansion) to E x V (chaos), calculated using BLOSUM62-based TCRdist between CDR3 peptides within each V-J. Welch's t-statistics and random forest reduced 500 to 650 V-J features to 13, which were used in a naive Bayes classifier (R e1071). The Morisita-Horn index was used to measure how similar the thyroid and blood repertoires were. TCRdb reanalyzed the raw reads on its own, using fastp at Q25 for trimming and MiXCR for clone calling, and kept in-frame beta chains. For every CDR3 protein sequence, its rows merge into one entry that carries the most common genes and DNA. TCRdb, rather than the study authors, made the V and J calls. Present in this sample are about 840,000 distinct CDR3 sequences, 38% of which were seen just once. The ten largest clonotypes hold about 9% of the sample.

The rearrangement joined TRBV2 to TRBJ2-7, with 10 junctional bases fitting TRBD1. This TCR was sampled from a man younger than 35 with Graves' hyperthyroidism. The sequenced sample was blood. In nucleotides, the sequence is TGTGCCAGCAGTATCTCGGGACAGGGGTCCCACGAGCAGTACTTC. Its protein product is CASSISGQGSHEQYF.